The clone carrying this T cell receptor (beta chain) was observed once. This specimen comes from a study of CD8 T cells in Susac syndrome. The germline V gene has CDR1 SNHLY and CDR2 FYNNEI. The CDR3 runs to 13 residues. The V end lost 9 bases, the J end lost 7 bases, and 16 bases lay between the germline ends. An input of roughly 0.5 to 1 ug of RNA was subjected to reverse transcription using random hexamers. TCRdb re-derived calls from the immunoSEQ multiplex PCR reads in MiXCR, one entry per CDR3 protein. Among some 77,000 distinct CDR3 sequences, approximately 94% were seen once, and the ten largest hold approximately 0.52%.

The clonotype originates from a human donor with Susac syndrome. This chain connects TRBV2 to TRBJ1-5; D gene ambiguous. Sequenced material: CD4+ T cells from PBMCs. CDR3 sequence reads: CASAQEIGQPQHF. The CDR3 DNA reads as TGTGCCAGTGCGCAGGAGATTGGACAGCCCCAGCATTTT.